This T cell receptor (beta chain) was recovered during a study of CD8 T cells in Susac syndrome. Study-wide background: Patients with Susac syndrome, at blood draw, were therapy-naive, on corticosteroids, or on intravenous immunoglobulin alone.

RNA amounts of roughly 0.5 to 1 ug underwent reverse transcription with random hexamers. TCRdb analysed the immunoSEQ multiplex PCR reads with MiXCR anew, one entry per CDR3 protein. Of 170,000 or so distinct CDR3 sequences in the sample, approximately 94% were seen once. The T cells that were sequenced for TCR beta were CD8+ and CD4+ cells from blood. The V end lost 0 bases, the J end lost 4 bases, and 12 bases lay between the germline ends. The CDR3 covers 14 residues. From germline, CDR1 is DFQATT and CDR2 SNEGSKA (reference sequence). The chain uses TRBV20-1 and TRBJ2-5; a weak D match, TRBD1 (5 bases). The source material was CD4+ T cells from PBMCs. The clonotype comes from a human donor with Susac syndrome. This CDR3 reads CSARDAGLPETQYF. CDR3 nucleotides: TGCAGTGCTAGAGATGCAGGGCTACCAGAGACCCAGTACTTC.